Listed here is a single TCR beta chain. Antigen specificity is unknown. These data are taken from a study of OX40 agonist ivuxolimab in advanced cancers. Study-wide background: Patients received ivuxolimab, an agonistic anti-OX40 (CD134) antibody. Patients treated during dose escalation were battling hepatocellular carcinoma, melanoma, renal cell or head and neck cancer. The eligibility criteria allowed prior anti-PD-1, anti-PD-L1 or anti-CTLA-4 therapy, and approximately 42% had some.

TCRdb's table, derived via immunoSEQ multiplex PCR, lists solely in-frame clones and lacks some. Here the sample spans over 150,000 clones, approximately 94% being singletons. General study points: The authors did not determine the antigen specificity of the expanded peripheral T cells.

After removal of 0 bases from V and 4 bases from J, the junction contained 4 bases not matched to a gene. Germline V gene lookup returns CDR1 LGHNA and CDR2 YNFKEQ. CDR3 size: 15 residues. The chain has TRBV4-2 and TRBJ2-7; 9 positions agree with TRBD2. This receptor was taken from an adult with an advanced solid tumor such as melanoma, head and neck, liver or kidney cancer. The sample consisted of CD4+ or CD8+ T cells sorted from blood, taken in a trial of the OX40 agonist ivuxolimab. CDR3 coding DNA: TGTGCCAGCAGCCAAGATCGTAGCGGGAGTTACGAGCAGTACTTC. Translated: CASSQDRSGSYEQYF.